This T cell receptor beta chain was identified in a study of cytomegalovirus exposure and HLA in healthy donors. Study information: A data release that came early held roughly 85 million unique TCRs from HLA-typed donors. The study's findings and limits: A few of the chains that were CMV-associated were confirmed in vitro to be specific for CMV antigens.

This cohort consisted of healthy bone marrow donors. Germline V CDR1 and CDR2: MNHEY, SMNVEV (reference sequence). CDR3 size: 14 residues. V lost 2 bases, J lost 6 bases, and 6 bases stayed unmatched. Concerning this clone: The target antigen is unknown.

The PCR used 60 Vbeta and 13 Jbeta primers. Method: immunoSEQ multiplex PCR; TCRdb's copy keeps in-frame clones and lacks some. The sample table includes more than 75,000 clones. This clonotype originated in a man aged 50 to 60 in good health and CMV-seropositive. This chain joins TRBV27 and TRBJ1-2; TRBD1 agrees at 7 bases. The specimen sequenced was PBMCs. The CDR3, as DNA: TGTGCCAGCAGTTTACTAGGGGGCGCGAATGGCTACACCTTC. Residues: CASSLLGGANGYTF.